This T cell receptor beta chain came from a study of shared clonotypes between healthy human individuals (dated by TCRdb to the early 2020s). Background on the whole study: A couple of women and a few men aged 18 to 49 years were included in the cohort. To estimate repertoire size and how much clonotypes are shared between individuals, the study performed deep sequencing of blood TCR repertoires from 4 to 6 healthy adults. For each donor, three plates each were used for CD4 naive and CD4 memory, two plates were used for CD8 naive, and one plate was used for CD8 memory. Leukapheresis yielded between about 0.8 and 9.5 billion PBMCs per donor. Libraries were prepared and TCR repertoires were sequenced by different laboratories using diverse techniques, in order to increase sequencing depth and limit assay-specific biases. Study-wide findings and limitations: Based on pairwise subsampling, the degree of clonotype sharing among donors was expected to be affected by sequencing depth. Incomplete sequencing was indicated by rarefaction of sorted-subset datasets, despite the large sequencing depth. Naive subsets generally had larger estimated clonotype richness than memory subsets did. Higher generation probabilities were observed for clonotypes shared by all four sorted-subset donors than for non-shared clonotypes. Sharing across a handful of donors was observed for around 5% of naive CD4, over 3% of naive CD8, about 2.3% of memory CD4, and about 0.4% of memory CD8 clonotypes. Sampling was restricted to blood, and TCR repertoires in tissues likely differ from the TCR repertoires found in blood. Because the study included a small number of donors, the genetic and exposure-history diversity represented was limited.

Using the deep immunoSEQ assay, multiplex PCR amplified TCR CDR3 regions from genomic DNA. For each cell subset, the extracted genomic DNA was distributed evenly across all wells of several immunoSEQ 96-well plates, and each plate served as one replicate. Each replicate PCR for sorted subsets received about 220 ng genomic DNA, equal to 28,000 or so T cell genomes. The purified libraries were quantified using a Qubit 3.0 fluorometer, sized with a Bioanalyzer 2100, and then quantified again using the KAPA Library Quantification kit. Each immunoSEQ 96-well plate was sequenced on its own single-read 150-cycle Illumina NextSeq 550 flow cell. The authors processed their data as follows. The immunoSEQ output contained only junctional sequences without quality scores, so filtering could not match that applied to full-length reads. Sequences were annotated with PyIR, a Python wrapper for IgBLAST v1.9, and V/J genes and CDR3 were assigned using IMGT germline references. Any read was removed if the V/J assignment was weak (E-value above 1e-6), the CDR3 was missing, or the read contained stop codons, out-of-frame junctions, or ambiguous translated residues. V3J clonotypes were defined as sequences sharing the same inferred V gene, J gene, and CDR3 amino acid sequence. To compute the percentage overlap between repertoires, the number of shared unique clonotypes was divided by the size of the smaller repertoire. Richness of each repertoire was evaluated using RTK rarefaction, the Chao1 estimator, and Recon v2.1 estimates of unobserved clonotypes. Generation probabilities were computed with OLGA for all TCRbeta clonotypes obtained by the gDNA method from several donors. Entries here come from immuneACCESS through TCRdb and include only in-frame sequences with V and J called. Some clones fail to appear in such tables; in the studies checked, an unresolved V gene covers under half of the shortfall, and the cause of the remainder is unknown. The V and J calls and the clone size are those of that table, but D and trimming were determined from the DNA. The sample table holds about 1.5 million clones, of which 98% were seen once. The top ten hold roughly 0.45% of the sample.

As to this clone: The antigen this receptor binds is unknown. No per-base quality is available; no much larger clone lies one base away.

Trimming costs V 6 bases and J 3 bases, and their ends lie 9 bases apart. The CDR3, from cysteine to phenylalanine, totals 13 residues. The only DNA kept is the CDR3, 39 bases in frame from the first base. The germline V gene (reference sequence) specifies LNHDA as CDR1 and SQIVND as CDR2. Healthy HIV-negative adults with no recently reported acute infections or vaccinations were included as donors. Every donor was a Caucasian adult living in Nashville, Tennessee, USA. Magnetic negative selection was used to enrich CD4+ T cells, after which naive cells were positively selected on CD45RA and the negative fraction became the memory subset. Blood was collected by leukapheresis, and PBMCs were isolated by Ficoll-Histopaque density gradient centrifugation and then cryopreserved in liquid nitrogen vapor phase. Analytical flow cytometry was used to check the purity and quantity of each magnetically sorted T cell population. Each sorted fraction had its genomic DNA isolated and then quantified by UV absorbance on a Nanodrop 2000c.

The receptor chain draws on TRBV19 and TRBJ1-5; a confident D gene designation cannot be given. The receptor's source is a young man in good health. Material: naive CD4+ T cells sorted from blood. The cell subset or site label, as the study defines it: CD45RA+ positively selected. CDR3 sequence: CASSKGPNQPQHF. In nucleotide form, the sequence is TGTGCCAGTAGCAAGGGCCCCAATCAGCCCCAGCATTTT. This CDR3, with the reference TRBV19 and TRBJ1-5 proteins standing in past its ends, gives the full variable domain DGGITQSPKYLFRKEGQNVTLSCEQNLNHDAMYWYRQDPGQGLRLIYYSQIVNDFQKGDIAEGYSVSREKKESFPLTVTSAQKNPTAFYLCASSKGPNQPQHFGDGTRLSIL.